This T cell receptor beta chain derives from a study of radiotherapy plus CTLA-4 blockade in lung cancer (dated by TCRdb to 2016 to 2019). Turning to the overall study: Objective responses occurred in 18% of enrolled patients, and 30% to 35% achieved disease control.

Focal radiation therapy combined with CTLA-4 blockade (ipilimumab) was tested in patients with chemo-refractory metastatic non-small-cell lung cancer. Library construction relied on the immunoSEQ multiplex PCR assay. Held by TCRdb, this immuneACCESS table contains in-frame sequences only and omits some clones. Under half of the omission traces to an unresolved V gene where checked; the cause of the rest is unknown. For this sample the table gives 85,000 to 90,000 clones, of which more than 75% were detected only once. The biggest ten clones account for around 17% of the sample. Overall study outcomes, separate from this receptor: After treatment with radiotherapy and ipilimumab, TCR clones that came from tumors expanded in the peripheral blood. Early dynamic changes in blood T cell clones, together with increased serum interferon-beta after radiation, were reported as the strongest predictors of response.

As encoded in the germline V gene (reference sequence), CDR1 is MNHEY while CDR2 is SMNVEV. The V end loses 0 bases and the J end loses 15 bases, and a stretch of 18 bases separates them. CDR3 length: 14 amino acids, cysteine to phenylalanine. Of the read, only the CDR3 DNA is kept; its 42 bases are in frame from base 1. Turning to this clone: This clone's antigen is unknown. Within one base of it there is no much larger clone, and no base qualities were kept.

The receptor comes from a human donor with non-small cell lung cancer that progressed on radiotherapy plus ipilimumab. The input for sequencing was peripheral blood, taken from a patient treated with radiotherapy plus ipilimumab. The V and J segments used are TRBV27 and TRBJ2-1, and perhaps TRBD2 as D gene, on 6 matching bases. The sequenced DNA is TGTGCCAGCAGTTTATCGTTAGGTACGGGGACTTGGTTCTTC. Its protein reads: CASSLSLGTGTWFF.